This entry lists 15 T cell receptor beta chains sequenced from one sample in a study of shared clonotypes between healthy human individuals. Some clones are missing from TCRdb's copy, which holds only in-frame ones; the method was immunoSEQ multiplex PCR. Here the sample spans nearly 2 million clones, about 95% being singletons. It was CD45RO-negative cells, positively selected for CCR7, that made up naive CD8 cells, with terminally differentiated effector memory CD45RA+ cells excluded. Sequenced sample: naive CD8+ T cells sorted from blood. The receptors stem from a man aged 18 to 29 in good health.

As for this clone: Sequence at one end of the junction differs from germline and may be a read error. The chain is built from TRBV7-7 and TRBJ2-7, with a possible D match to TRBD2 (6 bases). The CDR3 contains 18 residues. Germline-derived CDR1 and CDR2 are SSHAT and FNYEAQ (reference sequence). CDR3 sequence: CASSPLRGRRTLTYEQYF. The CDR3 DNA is TGTGCTAGCAGCCCCCTCCGAGGGAGGAGAACATTAACCTACGAGCAGTACTTC.

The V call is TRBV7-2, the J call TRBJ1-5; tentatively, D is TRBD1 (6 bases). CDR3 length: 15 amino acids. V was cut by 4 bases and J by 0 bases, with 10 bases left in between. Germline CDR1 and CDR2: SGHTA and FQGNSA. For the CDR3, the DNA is TGTGCCAGCAGCTCCAGGGGATATAGCAATCAGCCCCAGCATTTT. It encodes CASSSRGYSNQPQHF.

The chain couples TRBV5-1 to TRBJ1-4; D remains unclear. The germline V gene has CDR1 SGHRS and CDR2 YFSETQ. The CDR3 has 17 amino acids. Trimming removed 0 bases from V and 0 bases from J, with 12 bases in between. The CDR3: CASSLEGHPATNEKLFF. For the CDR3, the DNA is TGCGCCAGCAGCTTGGAAGGCCACCCTGCAACTAATGAAAAACTGTTTTTT.

CDR3 loop: CASSTSRAGPRTEAFF. The CDR3 coding sequence is TGTGCCAGCAGCACAAGCAGGGCAGGGCCACGCACTGAAGCTTTCTTT. The gene calls are TRBV9 and TRBJ1-1; D is perhaps TRBD1 (5 bases). Between the trimmed V and J ends, which lost 4 bases and 4 bases, there was a span of 20 bases. The germline CDR1 and CDR2 sequences are SGDLS and YYNGEE. The CDR3 loop spans 16 amino acids.

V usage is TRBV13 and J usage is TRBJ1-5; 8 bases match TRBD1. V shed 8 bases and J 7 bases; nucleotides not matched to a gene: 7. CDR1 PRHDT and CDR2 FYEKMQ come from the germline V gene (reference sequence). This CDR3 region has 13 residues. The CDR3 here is CASSTGGNQPQHF. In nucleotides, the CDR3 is TGTGCCAGCTCCACAGGGGGTAACCAGCCCCAGCATTTT. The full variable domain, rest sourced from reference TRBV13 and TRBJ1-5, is AAGVIQSPRHLIKEKRETATLKCYPIPRHDTVYWYQQGPGQDPQFLISFYEKMQSDKGSIPDRFSAQQFSDYHSELNMSSLELGDSALYFCASSTGGNQPQHFGDGTRLSIL.

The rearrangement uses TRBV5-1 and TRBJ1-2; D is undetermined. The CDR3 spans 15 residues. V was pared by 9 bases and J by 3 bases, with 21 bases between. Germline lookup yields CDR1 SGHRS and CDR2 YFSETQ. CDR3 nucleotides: TGCGCCACCCAGCATACGGGGTTTTTAGACTATGGCTACACCTTC. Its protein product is CATQHTGFLDYGYTF.

DNA of the CDR3: TGTGCCAGCAGTTCTATCAATGAGGGAGACAGAACGTCCCAGCATTTT. Translated, it gives CASSSINEGDRTSQHF. V and J are TRBV28 and TRBJ1-5; a possible D gene is TRBD1 (5 bases). With 4 bases removed from V and 11 bases from J, the gap between germline ends came to 24 bases. The CDR3 covers 16 residues. Germline CDR1 reads MDHEN; CDR2 reads SYDVKM.

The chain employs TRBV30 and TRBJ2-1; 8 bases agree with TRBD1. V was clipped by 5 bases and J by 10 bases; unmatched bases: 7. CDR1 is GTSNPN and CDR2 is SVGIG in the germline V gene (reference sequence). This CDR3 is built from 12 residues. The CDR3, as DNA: TGTGCCTGGGGGACAGGCGAGGGGGAGCAGTTCTTC. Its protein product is CAWGTGEGEQFF.

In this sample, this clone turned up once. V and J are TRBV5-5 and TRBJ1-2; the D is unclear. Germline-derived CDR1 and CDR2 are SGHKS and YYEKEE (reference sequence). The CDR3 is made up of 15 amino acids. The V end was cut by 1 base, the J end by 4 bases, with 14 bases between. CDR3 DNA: TGTGCCAGCAGCTTGCGGGCGGATGACATCTATGGCTACACCTTC. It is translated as CASSLRADDIYGYTF.

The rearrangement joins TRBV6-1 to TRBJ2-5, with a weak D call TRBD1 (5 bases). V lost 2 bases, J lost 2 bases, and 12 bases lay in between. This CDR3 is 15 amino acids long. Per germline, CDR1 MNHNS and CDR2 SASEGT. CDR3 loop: CASSELTGSQETQYF. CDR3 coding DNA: TGTGCCAGCAGTGAACTTACAGGATCGCAAGAGACCCAGTACTTC.

CDR3 protein: CASSQAVWGETQYF. CDR3 sequence (DNA): TGTGCCAGCAGCCAAGCAGTCTGGGGAGAGACCCAGTACTTC. The rearrangement uses TRBV4-2 and TRBJ2-5; D gene ambiguous. Per the germline V gene, CDR1 is LGHNA and CDR2 is YNFKEQ. The CDR3 covers 14 residues. With 1 base removed from V and 4 bases from J, the gap between germline ends came to 10 bases.

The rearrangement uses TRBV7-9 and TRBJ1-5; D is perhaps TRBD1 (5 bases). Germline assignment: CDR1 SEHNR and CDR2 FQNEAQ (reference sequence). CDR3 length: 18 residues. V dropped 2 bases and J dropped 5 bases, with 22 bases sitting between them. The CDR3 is CASSLIGPGRGVDQPQHF. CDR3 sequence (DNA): TGTGCCAGCAGCTTAATAGGGCCGGGAAGAGGGGTTGATCAGCCCCAGCATTTT. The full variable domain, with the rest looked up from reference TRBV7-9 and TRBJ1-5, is DTGVSQNPRHKITKRGQNVTFRCDPISEHNRLYWYRQTLGQGPEFLTYFQNEAQLEKSRLLSDRFSAERPKGSFSTLEIQRTEQGDSAMYLCASSLIGPGRGVDQPQHFGDGTRLSIL.

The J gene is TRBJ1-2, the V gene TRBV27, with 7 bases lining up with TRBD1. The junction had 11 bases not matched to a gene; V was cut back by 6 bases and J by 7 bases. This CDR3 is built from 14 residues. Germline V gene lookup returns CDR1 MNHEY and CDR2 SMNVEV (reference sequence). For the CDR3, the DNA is TGTGCCAGCAGGACTCAGGGGGTGTGGAGTGGCTACACCTTC. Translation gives CASRTQGVWSGYTF.

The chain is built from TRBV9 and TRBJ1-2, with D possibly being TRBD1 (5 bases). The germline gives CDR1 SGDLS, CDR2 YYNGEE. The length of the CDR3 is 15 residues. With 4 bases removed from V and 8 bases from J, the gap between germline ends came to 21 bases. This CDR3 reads CASSLNPDTVWGYTF. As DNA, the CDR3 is TGTGCCAGCAGCCTCAATCCGGACACGGTATGGGGCTACACCTTC.

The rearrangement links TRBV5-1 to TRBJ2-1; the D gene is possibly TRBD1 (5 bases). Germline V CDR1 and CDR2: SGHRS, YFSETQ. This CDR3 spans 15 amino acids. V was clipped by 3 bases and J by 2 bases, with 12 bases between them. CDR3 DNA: TGCGCCAGCAGCTATTATACAGGACCCTACAATGAGCAGTTCTTC. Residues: CASSYYTGPYNEQFF.